This T cell receptor (beta chain) was sequenced for a study of glioma-infiltrating T cells after dendritic cell vaccination. Study in general: Autologous tumor lysate was loaded overnight onto monocyte-derived dendritic cells grown less than 8 days with IL-4 and GM-CSF.

This clone has more than one count but fewer than ten. TCRdb's table, derived via immunoSEQ multiplex PCR, lists solely in-frame clones and lacks some. This table has roughly 70,000 clones, more than 65% appearing once. The ends were cut back, 5 bases at V and 2 bases at J, with 17 bases in the middle. Germline assignment: CDR1 SGHNT and CDR2 YYREEE (reference sequence). The CDR3 totals 16 residues. This sequence originates from a human donor with glioblastoma. The chain carries TRBV5-4 and TRBJ2-1; TRBD2 might be the D (6 bases). The source was blood, collected before dendritic cell vaccination. The DNA for the CDR3 is TGTGCCAGCAGGGACGGGGACTTTAGAACCTACAATGAGCAGTTCTTC. Its protein product is CASRDGDFRTYNEQFF.